The source of this T cell receptor (beta chain) is a study of blood T cells in healthy people across ages. As concerns this clonotype: What it binds is unknown.

Findings and limits, study-wide: No one knew whether donors had CMV, which possibly confounded expanded clonotype changes. Percentage of naive T cells showed a strong correlation with TCR beta diversity.

The germline CDR1 and CDR2 sequences are DFQATT and SNEGSKA (reference sequence). The CDR3 is 14 amino acids. V gave up 6 bases and J gave up 4 bases; unmatched junction bases: 9. Primers used in a second PCR of about 7 to 12 cycles were a sample-barcoded 5' primer and a J-beta primer mix. TCRdb fed the 5' RACE reads into MiXCR, producing one record per CDR3 protein. The sample includes 650,000 to 800,000 distinct CDR3 sequences, 40% to 65% of them seen just once. The draw of peripheral blood yielded around 9.6 milliliters from each donor. Specimen: blood. The sequence came from a woman older than 75 in good health. This rearrangement joins TRBV20-1 to TRBJ1-2; 9 bases are shared with TRBD1. The CDR3 reads CSAGQGPAFYGYTF. CDR3 DNA: TGCAGTGCGGGACAGGGACCAGCGTTCTATGGCTACACCTTC.